Following are 17 T cell receptor beta chains from one sample sequenced in a study of shared clonotypes between healthy human individuals (dated by TCRdb to 2019 to 2021). Receptor libraries were prepared by the immunoSEQ multiplex PCR assay. TCRdb mirrors the immuneACCESS table, restricted to in-frame sequences. Some clones are absent from its copies; in checked studies, under half trace to an unresolved V gene, and the reason for the others is unknown. The sample records roughly 1 million clones, around 75% of which are singletons. Together, the top ten hold approximately 1.5% of the sample. Sequences were obtained from memory CD4+ T cells sorted from blood. The cell subset or site tag for this specimen amounts to: CD45RA-negative fraction. Source of these receptors: a man younger than 30 in good health.

A few counts support this clone. The chain combines TRBV7-3 with TRBJ2-1; the D is unclear. The germline V and J ends were trimmed by 0 bases and 10 bases, with 7 bases remaining between them. This CDR3 region has 12 residues. The V gene's germline CDR1 is SGHTA and CDR2 FQGTGA. In nucleotides, the CDR3 is TGTGCCAGCAGCTTAACCGGTTCGGAGCAGTTCTTC. Its translation is CASSLTGSEQFF. Full variable domain (rest looked up from reference TRBV7-3 and TRBJ2-1): GAGVSQTPSNKVTEKGKYVELRCDPISGHTALYWYRQSLGQGPEFLIYFQGTGAADDSGLPNDRFFAVRPEGSVSTLKIQRTERGDSAVYLCASSLTGSEQFFGPGTRLTVL.

The V and J genes are TRBV28 and TRBJ1-6, with 7 nucleotides matching TRBD1. The CDR3 is 15 amino acids. The ends lost 4 bases at V and 6 bases at J; junction bases unmatched: 6. In germline, CDR1 is MDHEN, CDR2 SYDVKM. The chain's CDR3 is CASSSGQATNSPLHF. The CDR3 bases are TGTGCCAGCAGTTCTGGACAGGCGACTAATTCACCCCTCCACTTT.

Here the CDR3 DNA reads TGTGCCAGCAGCGGAACCCCGGACGAGTATGGCTACACCTTC. Translated: CASSGTPDEYGYTF. V is TRBV7-2 and J is TRBJ1-2; D ambiguous. CDR3 size: 14 residues. Germline lookup yields CDR1 SGHTA and CDR2 FQGNSA. Trimming stripped 5 bases from V and 5 bases from J, with 15 bases between. Based on the CDR3 plus reference TRBV7-2 and TRBJ1-2, the full variable domain is GAGVSQSPSNKVTEKGKDVELRCDPISGHTALYWYRQSLGQGLEFLIYFQGNSAPDKSGLPSDRFSAERTGGSVSTLTIQRTQQEDSAVYLCASSGTPDEYGYTFGSGTRLTVV.

V usage is TRBV7-2 and J usage is TRBJ2-2, with 12 bases fitting TRBD2. Germline-derived CDR1 and CDR2 are SGHTA and FQGNSA. The CDR3 consists of 19 residues. V dropped 5 bases and J dropped 3; count of bases not matched to a gene: 13. The CDR3 is CASSHQRTSGMGDTGELFF. CDR3 DNA: TGTGCCAGCAGCCATCAGAGGACTAGCGGGATGGGGGACACCGGGGAGCTGTTTTTT.

V and J are TRBV13 and TRBJ2-3; D might be TRBD2 (8 bases). CDR3 length: 19 amino acids. Per germline, CDR1 PRHDT and CDR2 FYEKMQ (reference sequence). The V end lost 6 bases, the J end lost 2 bases, and 27 bases lay between the germline ends. CDR3 coding DNA: TGTGCCAGCAGACACAGGGGCAAAGTGTCGGGAGGGGACACAGATACGCAGTATTTT. Amino acid sequence: CASRHRGKVSGGDTDTQYF.

This rearrangement joins TRBV2 to TRBJ1-5; D is undetermined. The CDR3 is 12 amino acids. Germline CDR1 reads SNHLY; CDR2 reads FYNNEI. V dropped 5 bases and J dropped 7 bases, with 9 bases sitting between them. The CDR3 nucleotides are TGTGCCAGCAGTTTTCCGAGACAGCCCCAGCATTTT. Its protein is CASSFPRQPQHF.

The gene calls are TRBV6-6 and TRBJ2-5, with TRBD2 matching over 9 bases. V lost 6 bases to trimming and J lost 0 bases; unmatched junction nucleotides: 8. The CDR3 length is 16 residues. Germline V lookup: CDR1 MNHNY, CDR2 SVGAGI (reference sequence). CDR3 nucleotide sequence: TGTGCCAGCAGCAGGAGGTTAGCGGGGGACCAAGAGACCCAGTACTTC. Encoded protein: CASSRRLAGDQETQYF.

This clone was seen only a few times. This chain uses TRBV19 with TRBJ2-7; 7 nucleotides agree with TRBD1. CDR3 length: 14 amino acids. Per the germline V gene, CDR1 is LNHDA and CDR2 is SQIVND (reference sequence). After removal of 4 bases from V and 3 bases from J, the junction contained 6 bases not matched to a gene. CDR3 sequence reads: CASSTDRVGYEQYF. CDR3 sequence (DNA): TGTGCCAGTAGTACCGACAGGGTGGGCTACGAGCAGTACTTC.

This clone was seen a single time. The same CDR3 can be traced to other DNA sequences in this sample. The rearrangement joins TRBV18 to TRBJ2-5; D is ambiguous. Trimming removed 2 bases at V and 2 bases at J, with 6 bases between. Germline loops: CDR1 KGHSH, CDR2 LQKENI. The CDR3 is made up of 13 amino acids. This CDR3 reads CASSPNSQETQYF. The CDR3, as DNA: TGTGCCAGCTCACCAAACTCGCAAGAGACCCAGTACTTC.

In its sample, this clone was seen many times. The rearrangement joins TRBV5-1 to TRBJ2-2; 9 nucleotides match TRBD1. The CDR3 consists of 16 residues. Germline CDR1 reads SGHRS; CDR2 reads YFSETQ. The V gene end was trimmed by 0 bases and the J gene end by 4 bases; junction bases not matched to a gene: 4. The CDR3 sequence: CASSLVVGQGTGELFF. Here the CDR3 DNA reads TGCGCCAGCAGCTTGGTGGTGGGACAGGGCACCGGGGAGCTGTTTTTT.

The V and J genes are TRBV28 and TRBJ2-5, with 12 bases aligning to TRBD2. Looked up from germline, CDR1 is MDHEN and CDR2 is SYDVKM. The CDR3 totals 15 residues. V lost 5 bases and J lost 5; bases outside the gene matches: 6. This CDR3 reads CASSRGLAGTETQYF. For the CDR3, the DNA is TGTGCCAGCAGTAGAGGACTAGCGGGGACGGAGACCCAGTACTTC.

This chain connects TRBV5-5 to TRBJ1-1; TRBD1 matches at 9 bases. CDR1 is SGHKS and CDR2 is YYEKEE in the germline V gene (reference sequence). The V and J ends lost 5 bases and 3 bases, in that order; junction bases with no gene match: 11. There are 16 residues in the CDR3. The CDR3 sequence is CASSLGTGSGYTEAFF. The CDR3 DNA is TGTGCCAGCAGTCTCGGGACAGGGTCGGGGTACACTGAAGCTTTCTTT.

The chain combines TRBV6-1 with TRBJ1-4; D is perhaps TRBD1 (5 bases). The CDR3 runs 15 residues. Germline V lookup: CDR1 MNHNS, CDR2 SASEGT. Trimming left V 6 bases short and J 4 bases short, with 15 bases between. Here the CDR3 reads CASSRVTAYNEKLFF. The CDR3 bases are TGTGCCAGCAGCCGCGTGACAGCCTATAATGAAAAACTGTTTTTT.

The V gene is TRBV20-1, the J gene TRBJ2-1; D uncertain. CDR1 DFQATT and CDR2 SNEGSKA come from the germline V gene (reference sequence). V was clipped by 8 bases and J by 8 bases, with 13 bases between them. The CDR3 has 11 residues. CDR3 nucleotide sequence: TGCAGTACACCAACAAACCATGAGCAGTTCTTC. It codes for CSTPTNHEQFF.

The sample holds one count of this clone. The chain employs TRBV2 and TRBJ2-5; 12 nucleotides line up with TRBD1. J was trimmed by 5 bases and V by 5 bases; bases with no gene match: 6. Germline V gene sequence: CDR1 SNHLY, CDR2 FYNNEI. CDR3 length equals 15 residues. This chain's CDR3 is CASSRGQGAGETQYF. As DNA, the CDR3 is TGTGCCAGCAGTAGGGGACAGGGGGCGGGGGAGACCCAGTACTTC.

As concerns this clone: This may arise from a read error, as a much more abundant clone is one base away. The chain couples TRBV6-5 to TRBJ1-1; no firm D call. V was cut by 6 bases and J by 1 base, with 9 bases left in between. Looked up from germline, CDR1 is MNHEY and CDR2 is SVGAGI. CDR3 length: 13 amino acids. For the CDR3, the DNA is TGTGCCAGCAGAAGGACGGAGAACACTGAAGCTTTCTTT. Protein sequence: CASRRTENTEAFF.

This chain joins TRBV18 and TRBJ1-5; tentatively, D is TRBD1 (5 bases). V was cut by 2 bases and J by 6 bases, with 11 bases left in between. The germline gives CDR1 KGHSH, CDR2 LQKENI. The CDR3 is 14 residues long. CDR3 bases: TGTGCCAGCTCACCAGGGGGGGGAGTTCAGCCCCAGCATTTT. Its protein is CASSPGGGVQPQHF.